This section outlines one TCR beta chain sequence together with its context. This entry comes from a study of shared clonotypes between healthy human individuals. The donor population consisted of healthy HIV-negative adults with no recent acute infections or vaccinations. Unsorted samples drew genomic DNA from tens of millions of PBMCs. Germline V gene lookup returns CDR1 SGHTA and CDR2 FQGNSA. The junction had 5 bases not matched to a gene; V was cut back by 5 bases and J by 8 bases. This CDR3 has 15 residues. When replicate PCRs were run on unsorted PBMC, they used roughly 280 ng DNA, some 33,000 T cell genomes. Here immunoSEQ multiplex PCR was the method, and the copy in TCRdb shows in-frame clones only, minus some. Of around 500,000 clones in the sample, around 80% are singletons; the top ten hold roughly 12%.

The sample consisted of PBMCs. This sequence joins TRBV7-2 and TRBJ2-1, with 14 positions matching TRBD2. The TCR comes from a woman in her thirties or forties in good health. Some clones in this sample may be carry-over from other donors' samples. The CDR3 DNA follows: TGTGCCAGCAGCCTGGGACTAGCGGGAGTCTATGAGCAGTTCTTC. It encodes CASSLGLAGVYEQFF.